The rows below give T cell receptor beta chains drawn from one sample of a study of cytomegalovirus exposure and HLA in healthy donors. Sequencing was performed with immunoSEQ multiplex PCR; in TCRdb, only in-frame clones are kept and a portion is missing. Among around 190,000 clones listed, roughly four fifths were seen once. Sequences were obtained from PBMCs. Receptor source: a man aged 35 to 55 in good health and CMV-seropositive. Each CDR3 is given with its conserved first and last residue. A D gene is named only where the DNA matches it firmly. Clone size is not always given. Where it is, it says once, few, many or a class for expanded clones.

cdr3_length,d_call,clone_size,j_call,v_call,cdr3_aa,cdr3_nt
15,-,-,TRBJ2-3,TRBV25-1,CASFPTGSSTDTQYF,TGTGCCAGCTTCCCTACCGGGTCGAGCACAGATACGCAGTATTTT
15,-,-,TRBJ1-4,TRBV9,CASSIGTTTNEKLFF,TGTGCCAGCAGCATCGGGACAACAACTAATGAAAAACTGTTTTTT
18,TRBD2,-,TRBJ2-3,TRBV2,CASSDPSGGLTSTDTQYF,TGTGCCAGCAGTGACCCCTCGGGAGGGCTGACTAGCACAGATACGCAGTATTTT
15,TRBD1,few,TRBJ1-1,TRBV6-1,CASRKGQETNTEAFF,TGTGCCAGCAGAAAGGGACAGGAGACCAACACTGAAGCTTTCTTT
13,TRBD1,few,TRBJ1-2,TRBV6-5,CASRPDRVVGYTF,TGTGCCAGCAGACCGGACAGGGTTGTGGGCTACACCTTC
16,TRBD2,-,TRBJ2-3,TRBV5-3,CARSLVASGGTDTQYF,TGTGCCAGAAGCTTGGTCGCTAGCGGGGGGACAGATACGCAGTATTTT
14,TRBD1,-,TRBJ1-2,TRBV15,CATSAKGTVYGYTF,TGTGCCACCAGCGCAAAAGGGACAGTCTATGGCTACACCTTC
15,TRBD1,-,TRBJ1-2,TRBV5-1,CASSSPDRGVFGYTF,TGCGCCAGCAGCAGCCCGGACAGGGGTGTGTTTGGCTACACCTTC
14,-,-,TRBJ1-4,TRBV6-1,CASSGSGEGEKLFF,TGTGCCAGCAGTGGGTCCGGGGAGGGTGAAAAACTGTTTTTT
18,-,-,TRBJ2-1,TRBV2,CASSETPRAGPDYNEQFF,TGTGCCAGCAGTGAAACCCCGAGGGCGGGCCCCGACTACAATGAGCAGTTCTTC